This TCR beta chain came from a study of blood T cell repertoires in COVID-19. The overall study: The origin of the acute and convalescent COVID-19 samples was the United States, Italy and Spain. PBMCs, B-cell-depleted T cells, or T cells were the source of the cDNA or gDNA that made up the material.

Germline-derived CDR1 and CDR2 are SGHRS and YFSETQ. After removal of 4 bases from V and 5 bases from J, the junction contained 5 bases not matched to a gene. The CDR3 has 15 amino acids. How the authors handled the data: Reference gene primer amplification gave nucleated cell count estimates. Method: immunoSEQ multiplex PCR; TCRdb's copy keeps in-frame clones and lacks some. The V and J calls and the clone size are those of that table, but D and trimming were determined from the DNA. The sample records some 64,000 clones, 65% to 85% being singletons. Sequencing was carried out using peripheral blood. V usage is TRBV5-1 and J usage is TRBJ1-6; TRBD1 aligns across 8 bases. This receptor was taken from a woman older than 75 with active or convalescent COVID-19. The CDR3, as DNA: TGCGCCAGCAGCCCTCAGACAGGGGATAATTCACCCCTCCACTTT. Translated, it gives CASSPQTGDNSPLHF. Full variable domain (rest looked up from reference TRBV5-1 and TRBJ1-6): KAGVTQTPRYLIKTRGQQVTLSCSPISGHRSVSWYQQTPGQGLQFLFEYFSETQRNKGNFPGRFSGRQFSNSRSEMNVSTLELGDSALYLCASSPQTGDNSPLHFGNGTRLTVT.